In its sample, the clone carrying this T cell receptor beta chain was seen once. Antigen specificity is unknown. Germline is not matched at one junction end, which may reflect a read error. Memory CD4+ cells were defined as CD4+CD45RO+CD25-. After constant-region reverse-primer amplification, full-length variable regions underwent semi-nested PCR with Nested Universal Primer A. TCRdb used MiXCR to reprocess the 5' RACE reads, holding one entry per CDR3 protein. The data contain roughly 8,100 distinct CDR3 sequences, around 56% of them singletons. Germline V lookup: CDR1 SEHNR, CDR2 FQNEAQ (reference sequence). This CDR3 region has 15 residues. Regarding the study as a whole: The larger-cohort validation was restricted to a single TCR beta V-J rearrangement rather than whole repertoires. Tumor memory CD4+ T cell TCR gene usage was found to cluster with blood and lymph node memory CD4+ cells and with lymph node naive CD4+ cells.

The source is a female donor with breast cancer. The V call is TRBV7-9, the J call TRBJ1-5, with a possible D match to TRBD1 (5 bases). The sample was memory CD4+ T cells sorted from a lymph node. Subset here: memory CD4+ T cells, CD4+CD45RO+CD25-. Here the CDR3 reads CASSLGDPNSQPRHF. CDR3 DNA sequence: TGTGCCAGCAGCTTAGGGGACCCAAACTCTCAGCCCCGGCATTTT. Full variable domain (missing parts from reference TRBV7-9 and TRBJ1-5): DTGVSQNPRHKITKRGQNVTFRCDPISEHNRLYWYRQTLGQGPEFLTYFQNEAQLEKSRLLSDRFSAERPKGSFSTLEIQRTEQGDSAMYLCASSLGDPNSQPRHFGDGTRLSIL.